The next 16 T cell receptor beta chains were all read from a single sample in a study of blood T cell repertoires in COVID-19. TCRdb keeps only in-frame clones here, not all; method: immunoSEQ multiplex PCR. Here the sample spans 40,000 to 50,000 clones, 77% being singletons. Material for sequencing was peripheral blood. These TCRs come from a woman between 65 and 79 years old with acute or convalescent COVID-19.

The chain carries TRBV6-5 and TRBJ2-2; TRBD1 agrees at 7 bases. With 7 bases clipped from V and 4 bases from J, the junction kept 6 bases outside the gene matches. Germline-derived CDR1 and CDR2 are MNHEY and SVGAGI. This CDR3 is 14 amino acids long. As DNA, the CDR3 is TGTGCCAGCAAAACGACAGGGCGCACCGGGGAGCTGTTTTTT. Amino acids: CASKTTGRTGELFF.

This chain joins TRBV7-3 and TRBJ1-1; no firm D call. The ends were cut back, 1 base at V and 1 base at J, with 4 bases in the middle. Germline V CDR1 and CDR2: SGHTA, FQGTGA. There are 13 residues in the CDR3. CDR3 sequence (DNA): TGTGCCAGCAGCTTAATCCGGAACACTGAAGCTTTCTTT. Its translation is CASSLIRNTEAFF.

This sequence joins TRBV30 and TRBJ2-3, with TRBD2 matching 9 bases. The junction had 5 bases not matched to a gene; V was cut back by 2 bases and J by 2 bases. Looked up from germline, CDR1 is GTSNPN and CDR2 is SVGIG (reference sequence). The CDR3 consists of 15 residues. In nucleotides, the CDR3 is TGTGCCTGGAGTAAAAGCGGGAGGAACACAGATACGCAGTATTTT. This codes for CAWSKSGRNTDTQYF.

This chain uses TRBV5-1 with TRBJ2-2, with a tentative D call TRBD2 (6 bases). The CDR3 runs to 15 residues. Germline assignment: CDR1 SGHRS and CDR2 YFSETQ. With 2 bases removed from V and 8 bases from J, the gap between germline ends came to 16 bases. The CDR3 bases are TGCGCCAGCAGCTTACAAACTGGGACTGAGGGGGAGCTGTTTTTT. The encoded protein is CASSLQTGTEGELFF.

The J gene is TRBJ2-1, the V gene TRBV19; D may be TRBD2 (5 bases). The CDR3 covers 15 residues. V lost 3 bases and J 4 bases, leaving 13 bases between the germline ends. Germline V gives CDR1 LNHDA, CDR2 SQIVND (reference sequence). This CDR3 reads CASSIEGFTYNEQFF. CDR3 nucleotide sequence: TGTGCCAGTAGTATTGAGGGTTTTACATACAATGAGCAGTTCTTC.

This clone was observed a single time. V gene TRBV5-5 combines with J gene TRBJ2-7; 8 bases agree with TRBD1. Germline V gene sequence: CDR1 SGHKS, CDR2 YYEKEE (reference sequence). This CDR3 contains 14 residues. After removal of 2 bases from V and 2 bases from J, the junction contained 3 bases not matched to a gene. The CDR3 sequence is CASSLTQGAYEQYF. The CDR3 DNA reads TGTGCCAGCAGCTTAACACAGGGGGCCTACGAGCAGTACTTC. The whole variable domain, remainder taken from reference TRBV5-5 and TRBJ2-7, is DAGVTQSPTHLIKTRGQQVTLRCSPISGHKSVSWYQQVLGQGPQFIFQYYEKEERGRGNFPDRFSARQFPNYSSELNVNALLLGDSALYLCASSLTQGAYEQYFGPGTRLTVT.

This CDR3 is CASRVAGGSYNEQFF. The CDR3 DNA is TGTGCCAGCCGCGTGGCAGGGGGCTCCTACAATGAGCAGTTCTTC. The chain is built from TRBV11-2 and TRBJ2-1; the match to TRBD1 covers 7 bases. Germline-derived CDR1 and CDR2 are SGHAT and FQNNGV. This CDR3 is 15 amino acids long. With V trimmed by 8 bases and J by 0 bases, 7 bases remained unmatched.

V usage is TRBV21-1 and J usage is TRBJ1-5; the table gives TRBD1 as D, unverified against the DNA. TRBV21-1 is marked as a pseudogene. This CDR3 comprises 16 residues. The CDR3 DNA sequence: TGTGCCAGCAGCGAACGACAGGGGAATAGCAATCAGCCCCAGCATTTT. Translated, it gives CASSERQGNSNQPQHF.

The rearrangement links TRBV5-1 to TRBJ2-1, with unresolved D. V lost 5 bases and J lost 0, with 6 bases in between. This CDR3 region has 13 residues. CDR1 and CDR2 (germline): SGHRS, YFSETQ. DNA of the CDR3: TGCGCCAGCAGTTTAGACTCCTACAATGAGCAGTTCTTC. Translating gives CASSLDSYNEQFF.

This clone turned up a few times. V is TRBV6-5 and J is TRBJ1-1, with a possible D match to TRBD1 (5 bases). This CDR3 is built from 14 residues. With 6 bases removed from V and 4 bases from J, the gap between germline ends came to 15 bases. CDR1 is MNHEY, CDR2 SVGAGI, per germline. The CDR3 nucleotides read TGTGCCAGCAGCCTCCGGGCCGGGGGCACTGAAGCTTTCTTT. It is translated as CASSLRAGGTEAFF.

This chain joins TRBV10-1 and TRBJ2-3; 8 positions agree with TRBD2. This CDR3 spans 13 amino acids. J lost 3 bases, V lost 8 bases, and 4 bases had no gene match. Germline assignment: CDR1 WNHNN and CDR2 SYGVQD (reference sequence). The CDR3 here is CASASGQTDTQYF. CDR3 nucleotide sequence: TGCGCCAGCGCTAGCGGGCAAACAGATACGCAGTATTTT.

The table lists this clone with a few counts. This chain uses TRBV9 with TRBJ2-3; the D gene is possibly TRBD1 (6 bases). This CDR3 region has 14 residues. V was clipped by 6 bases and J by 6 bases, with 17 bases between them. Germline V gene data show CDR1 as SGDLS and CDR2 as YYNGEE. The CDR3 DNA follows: TGTGCCAGCACCCCGACAGGTAACTCGGATACGCAGTATTTT. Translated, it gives CASTPTGNSDTQYF.

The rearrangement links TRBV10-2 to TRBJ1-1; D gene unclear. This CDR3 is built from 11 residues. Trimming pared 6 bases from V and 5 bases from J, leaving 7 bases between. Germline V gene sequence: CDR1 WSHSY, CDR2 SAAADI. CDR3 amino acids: CASRADTEAFF. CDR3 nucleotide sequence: TGCGCCAGCAGGGCAGATACTGAAGCTTTCTTT.

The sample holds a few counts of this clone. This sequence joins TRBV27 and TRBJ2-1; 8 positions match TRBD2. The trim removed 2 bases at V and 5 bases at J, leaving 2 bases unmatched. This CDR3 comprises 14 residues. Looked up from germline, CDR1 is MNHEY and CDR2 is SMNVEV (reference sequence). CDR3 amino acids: CASSLREGHNEQFF. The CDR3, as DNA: TGTGCCAGCAGTTTACGGGAGGGCCACAATGAGCAGTTCTTC.

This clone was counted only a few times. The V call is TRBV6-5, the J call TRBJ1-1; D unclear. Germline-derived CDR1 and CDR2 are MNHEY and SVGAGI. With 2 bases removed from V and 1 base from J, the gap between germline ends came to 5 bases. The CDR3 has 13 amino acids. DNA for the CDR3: TGTGCCAGCAGTTACCATTGGAACACTGAAGCTTTCTTT. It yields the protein CASSYHWNTEAFF.

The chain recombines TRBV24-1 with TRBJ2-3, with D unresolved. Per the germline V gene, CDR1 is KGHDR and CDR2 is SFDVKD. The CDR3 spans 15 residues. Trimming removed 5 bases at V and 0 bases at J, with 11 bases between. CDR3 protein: CATSGASTSTDTQYF. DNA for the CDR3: TGTGCCACCAGTGGGGCTTCTACTAGCACAGATACGCAGTATTTT.